This T cell receptor beta chain was sequenced for a study of patients and donors after allogeneic stem cell transplantation (dated by TCRdb to about 2020). Spanning cysteine to phenylalanine, the CDR3 consists of 14 amino acids. Only CDR3 DNA remains: 42 bases, in frame from the first base. V and J are truncated by 7 bases and 7 bases respectively, leaving an intervening sequence of 19 bases. According to the germline V gene, CDR1 reads SNHLY and CDR2 reads FYNNEI. The library was prepared using RT-PCR. Sequenced on a NextSeq 550. Using fastp at Q25 and MiXCR, TCRdb reprocessed the public reads and kept productive beta chains. Every distinct CDR3 protein forms one entry, paired with its most common genes and DNA. The table for this sample lists fewer than 20,000 distinct CDR3 sequences; roughly 27% of them were counted only once. The ten largest clones take up about 35% of the sample. With respect to this clonotype: Its antigen is unknown. No much larger clone exists at a distance of one base, and base qualities are not known.

The sequence came from a human donor who was either an allogeneic HSCT recipient or a stem cell or donor lymphocyte infusion donor (not recorded which). It is not recorded whose cells these are; they may come from a transplant donor. The sample taken for sequencing was blood, either unsorted or a sorted T cell fraction (not recorded which). The rearrangement combines TRBV2 with TRBJ1-1; there is no confident call for the D gene. The CDR3 has the sequence CASIFNLQWGEAFF. The bases are TGTGCCAGCATTTTCAATCTACAGTGGGGTGAAGCTTTCTTT. Supplemented by the reference TRBV2 and TRBJ1-1 proteins around the CDR3, the complete variable domain is EPEVTQTPSHQVTQMGQEVILRCVPISNHLYFYWYRQILGQKVEFLVSFYNNEISEKSEIFDDQFSVERPDGSNFTLKIRSTKLEDSAMYFCASIFNLQWGEAFFGQGTRLTVV.